This T cell receptor beta chain was identified during a study of blood T cell repertoires in COVID-19 (TCRdb year 2020). Regarding the complete study: The collaborator samples originated in the United States, Italy and Spain and spanned the acute and convalescent phases of COVID-19. The prospective study material was composed of cDNA or gDNA derived from T cells, B-cell-depleted T cells, or PBMCs. Samples came from the ongoing ImmuneRACE study (first 160 participants) plus 1,254 subjects from 6 global collaborators. Where HLA class I and class II types were available, the types were taken from metadata supplied by the sample provider, not from assay-based typing. The sample metadata nearly always contained a de-identified subject ID, COVID-19 status, age in years and sex. Deeply sampled blood TCRbeta repertoires from subjects exposed to, actively infected with, or recovered from COVID-19 were included in the dataset. The repertoires were released in a freely available public database meant as a resource for research on the immune response to SARS-CoV-2. Broad study findings and their caveats: The amount of clinical and demographic metadata varied by source and participant and was provided uncurated.

Each collaborating institution followed its own protocols to collect whole blood in K2EDTA tubes. For TCRbeta analysis, collaborators shipped samples in one of three forms: frozen whole blood, isolated PBMCs, or DNA extracted from either of those sample types. Spanning cysteine to phenylalanine, the CDR3 consists of 15 amino acids. Only the CDR3 DNA stays, 45 bases, in frame from base 1. V is pruned by 3 bases and J by 6 bases, leaving 2 bases of the junction without a gene match. For CDR1 and CDR2, the germline V gene lists SGHRS and YFSETQ. About this clone: Its recognized antigen is unknown. No much larger clone is present one base from it, and per-base qualities are unavailable.

The immunoSEQ Assay, a bias-controlled multiplex PCR, was used to amplify TCRbeta CDR3 regions from genomic DNA. As for the original processing: The number of nucleated cells in each sample was estimated by amplification of reference gene primers within the assay. Sequence reads were collapsed and filtered to measure the absolute abundance of every unique TCRbeta CDR3 rearrangement. For each sample, productive Simpson clonality was calculated as the square root of Simpson's diversity index across productive rearrangements. The source is immuneACCESS, and TCRdb retained only in-frame sequences with V and J called. Part of the clones is not carried over; for the studies checked, unresolved V genes explain less than half of this, and the remainder is unexplained. The V and J calls and clone size are taken from that table; D and trimming were inferred from the DNA. The sample table contains about 150,000 clones; only one count was recorded for approximately 80% of them. The top ten clonotypes cover over 8% of the sample.

In this chain, TRBV5-1 is recombined with TRBJ2-1, and 14 junctional nucleotides match TRBD2. The sample was peripheral blood. The receptor was derived from a woman in her fifties or sixties with acute or convalescent COVID-19. The base sequence is TGCGCCAGCAGCTCCGGGACTAGCGGGAGCAATGAGCAGTTCTTC. Translated, this is CASSSGTSGSNEQFF.